These 32 T cell receptor beta chains were sequenced from one sample in a study of CD8 T cells in ankylosing spondylitis. Via MiXCR, TCRdb re-called the 5' RACE reads, giving one row per CDR3 protein. In the table there are 200,000 to 300,000 distinct CDR3 sequences, less than 9.5% of which are singletons. The sequenced material came from blood, either unsorted or a sorted T cell fraction (not recorded which). These receptors all stem from a female donor with ankylosing spondylitis or in good health (not recorded which).

This clonotype occurred many times. The rearrangement uses TRBV10-3 and TRBJ2-2; D uncertain. CDR1 and CDR2 (germline): ENHRY, SYGVKD. Trimming removed 3 bases at V and 2 bases at J, with 13 bases between. This CDR3 has 16 residues. The CDR3, as DNA: TGTGCCATCAGTGAAAGTGGGCTGACCAACACCGGGGAGCTGTTTTTT. Translating gives CAISESGLTNTGELFF.

This clonotype was picked up many times. This chain links TRBV28 with TRBJ2-3, with unresolved D. The CDR3 covers 12 residues. Per germline, CDR1 MDHEN and CDR2 SYDVKM. Trimming stripped 4 bases from V and 6 bases from J, with 8 bases between. This CDR3 is CASSSPPDTQYF. The CDR3 nucleotides are TGTGCCAGCAGTTCCCCTCCGGATACGCAGTATTTT.

Ten or more counts support this clonotype. The chain joins TRBV29-1 to TRBJ1-5; D not resolved. The ends were cut back, 4 bases at V and 1 base at J, with 11 bases in the middle. Looked up from germline, CDR1 is SQVTM and CDR2 is ANQGSEA. The CDR3 has 14 amino acids. The CDR3 DNA follows: TGCAGCGTTGCGCTGGGGAGCAGCAATCAGCCCCAGCATTTT. Translating gives CSVALGSSNQPQHF.

Concerning this clonotype: This sequence may be a read error, since a much larger clone differs from it by one base. V usage is TRBV21-1 and J usage is TRBJ2-7; the table names TRBD1, a call not compared with the DNA. TRBV21-1 has pseudogene status. The CDR3 extends over 13 amino acids. The CDR3 DNA follows: TGTGCCAGCACCCCGGGCAGGGGAGGCGAGCAGTACTTC. It codes for CASTPGRGGEQYF.

This clonotype was detected ten times or more. The chain recombines TRBV15 with TRBJ2-7; 11 bases align to TRBD2. This CDR3 region has 16 residues. CDR1 is LNHNV, CDR2 YYDKDF, per germline (reference sequence). The V segment lost 1 base and the J segment 0 bases; nucleotides outside the gene matches: 2. In DNA, the CDR3 is TGTGCCACCAGCAGAGGGGGACTAGCGGCCTCCTACGAGCAGTACTTC. This codes for CATSRGGLAASYEQYF.

This clonotype was picked up many times. The chain couples TRBV5-1 to TRBJ1-3, with unresolved D. Germline values: CDR1 SGHRS, CDR2 YFSETQ. Trimming pared 2 bases from V and 8 bases from J, leaving 17 bases between. The CDR3 length is 15 residues. Here the CDR3 DNA reads TGCGCCAGCAGCTTTGCGAGGCCCGAAGCGGACACCATATATTTT. This codes for CASSFARPEADTIYF.

This clonotype was counted ten times or more. The V gene is TRBV28, the J gene TRBJ2-7, with TRBD1 as a possible D gene (6 bases). The ends were cut back, 6 bases at V and 3 bases at J, with 15 bases in the middle. Germline CDR1 reads MDHEN; CDR2 reads SYDVKM. CDR3 size: 14 residues. The CDR3 region has the DNA TGTGCCAGCAGCCCACAGGGAAAACTCTACGAGCAGTACTTC. Its translation: CASSPQGKLYEQYF.

This clonotype has only a few counts. The chain employs TRBV7-2 and TRBJ1-5, with TRBD1 identical over 9 bases. Germline lookup yields CDR1 SGHTA and CDR2 FQGNSA. This CDR3 has 15 residues. V gave up 1 base and J gave up 4 bases; unmatched junction bases: 2. The CDR3 spells CASSLVGTGNQPQHF. CDR3 in DNA: TGTGCCAGCAGCTTAGTGGGGACAGGGAATCAGCCCCAGCATTTT.

The table lists this clonotype with many counts. CDR3 protein: CASSTGTGHTEAFF. The CDR3 DNA is TGTGCCAGCAGCACGGGGACAGGGCACACTGAAGCTTTCTTT. The rearrangement links TRBV5-8 to TRBJ1-1, with 9 bases aligning to TRBD1. The CDR3 is 14 residues long. J lost 3 bases, V lost 4 bases, and 4 bases had no gene match. CDR1 SGHTS and CDR2 YDEGEE come from the germline V gene.

Concerning this clonotype: Sequence at one end of the junction differs from germline and may be a read error. The V gene is TRBV7-2, the J gene TRBJ2-7; the match to TRBD2 covers 11 bases. Germline CDR1 and CDR2: SGHTA and FQGNSA. The CDR3 is 14 residues long. This CDR3 reads CVSSSRTSGYEQYF. CDR3 in DNA: TGTGTCAGCAGCTCCCGGACTAGCGGGTACGAGCAGTACTTC.

The chain is built from TRBV29-1 and TRBJ2-6, with D unclear. This CDR3 region has 13 residues. Looked up from germline, CDR1 is SQVTM and CDR2 is ANQGSEA. Deletions cut 5 bases from V and 0 bases from J, with 5 bases between. The chain's CDR3 is CSVTGSGANVLTF. DNA for the CDR3: TGCAGCGTTACTGGCTCTGGGGCCAACGTCCTGACTTTC.

This clonotype came up many times. The chain carries TRBV6-1 and TRBJ1-5; TRBD1 aligns across 9 bases. Trimming cost V 5 bases and J 3 bases; bases outside gene matches: 11. Germline values: CDR1 MNHNS, CDR2 SASEGT. CDR3 length: 17 residues. The CDR3 loop reads CASSIGTGLFNNQPQHF. In DNA form, the CDR3 reads TGTGCCAGCAGTATAGGGACAGGGTTATTCAACAATCAGCCCCAGCATTTT.

The chain recombines TRBV4-3 with TRBJ2-3; 7 bases line up with TRBD1. This CDR3 has 14 residues. Germline loops: CDR1 LGHNA, CDR2 YSLEER. V was clipped by 4 bases and J by 3 bases; unmatched bases: 4. Here the CDR3 DNA reads TGCGCCAGCAGCCGGGGACAGAGAACAGATACGCAGTATTTT. Protein sequence: CASSRGQRTDTQYF.

The genes are TRBV10-1 and TRBJ2-3, with TRBD2 identical over 9 bases. The CDR3 is 15 residues long. J was trimmed by 5 bases and V by 2 bases; bases with no gene match: 5. From germline, CDR1 is WNHNN and CDR2 SYGVQD (reference sequence). CDR3 region: CASSELAGSGDTQYF. The CDR3 coding sequence is TGCGCCAGCAGTGAGCTAGCGGGATCGGGAGATACGCAGTATTTT.

V is TRBV11-3 and J is TRBJ1-1, with a tentative D call TRBD1 (5 bases). Trimming removed 1 base from V and 2 bases from J, with 8 bases in between. This CDR3 has 14 residues. The V gene's germline CDR1 is SGHNT and CDR2 YENEEA. This CDR3 is CASSLGRANTEAFF. CDR3 in DNA: TGTGCCAGCAGCTTAGGCAGGGCTAACACTGAAGCTTTCTTT.

This clonotype was observed many times. V is TRBV20-1 and J is TRBJ1-4; D not certain. With 2 bases removed from V and 1 base from J, the gap between germline ends came to 8 bases. The CDR3 sequence is 14 residues long. Germline loops: CDR1 DFQATT, CDR2 SNEGSKA (reference sequence). The CDR3 bases are TGCAGTGCTAGACAGATCAGAACTAATGAAAAACTGTTTTTT. This sequence encodes CSARQIRTNEKLFF.

This clonotype has a handful of counts. A much larger clone differs by one base, so this may be a read error. The chain joins TRBV20-1 to TRBJ2-2; 7 bases map to TRBD2. The CDR3 length is 14 residues. Germline V CDR1 and CDR2: DFQATT, SNEGSKA (reference sequence). DNA for the CDR3: TGCATGGCGGCTAGCGGACAATACGCCGGGGAGCTGTTTTTT. Protein: CMAASGQYAGELFF.

This clonotype has at least ten counts. The V call is TRBV20-1, the J call TRBJ2-7; D is undetermined. The V end lost 4 bases, the J end lost 2 bases, and 24 bases lay between the germline ends. The CDR3 contains 17 residues. Germline V CDR1 and CDR2: DFQATT, SNEGSKA (reference sequence). The DNA of the CDR3 is TGCAGTGCTAACCTGATGGCGTCCGGATCAAACGCCTACGAGCAGTACTTC. Its protein is CSANLMASGSNAYEQYF.

This clonotype was seen only a few times. The rearrangement uses TRBV29-1 and TRBJ2-1; 11 bases map to TRBD2. The V gene end was trimmed by 5 bases and the J gene end by 6 bases; junction bases not matched to a gene: 6. Germline loops: CDR1 SQVTM, CDR2 ANQGSEA. The CDR3 spans 14 residues. The CDR3 region is CSVHGTSGGNEQFF. CDR3 in DNA: TGCAGCGTTCATGGGACTAGCGGAGGCAATGAGCAGTTCTTC.

Many counts were recorded for this clonotype. The chain employs TRBV12-3 or TRBV12-4 and TRBJ2-2, with 7 bases that match TRBD1. The V segment lost 1 base and the J segment 7 bases; nucleotides outside the gene matches: 0. The CDR3 is 13 amino acids. The CDR3 region is CASSLGTGGELFF. CDR3 sequence (DNA): TGTGCCAGCAGTTTAGGGACAGGCGGGGAGCTGTTTTTT.

This clonotype appeared a few times. The chain uses TRBV7-6 and TRBJ2-5; maybe TRBD1 (6 bases). V lost 0 bases, J lost 2 bases, and 10 bases lay in between. The CDR3 totals 15 residues. CDR1 SGHVS and CDR2 FNYEAQ come from the germline V gene. DNA for the CDR3: TGTGCCAGCAGCTTAGCCCCGACAGGTCAAGAGACCCAGTACTTC. Its translation: CASSLAPTGQETQYF. The variable domain in full, with the rest retrieved from reference TRBV7-6 and TRBJ2-5, is GAGVSQSPRYKVTKRGQDVALRCDPISGHVSLYWYRQALGQGPEFLTYFNYEAQQDKSGLPNDRFSAERPEGSISTLTIQRTEQRDSAMYRCASSLAPTGQETQYFGPGTRLLVL.

Ten or more counts support this clonotype. This chain uses TRBV28 with TRBJ2-3; no reliable D call. V lost 4 bases and J lost 0, with 14 bases in between. Germline assignment: CDR1 MDHEN and CDR2 SYDVKM. The CDR3 loop spans 16 amino acids. The CDR3 sequence: CASSSSSRSSTDTQYF. For the CDR3, the DNA is TGTGCCAGCAGTTCTTCCTCTCGGTCTAGCACAGATACGCAGTATTTT.

Many counts were recorded for this clonotype. The V and J genes are TRBV20-1 and TRBJ2-4; D possibly matches TRBD1 or TRBD2 (5 bases each). Germline V gene data show CDR1 as DFQATT and CDR2 as SNEGSKA (reference sequence). The CDR3 totals 15 residues. V dropped 1 base and J dropped 0 bases, with 10 bases sitting between them. The CDR3 coding sequence is TGCAGTGCTAGAGTAGGGACCATAGCCAAAAACATTCAGTACTTC. Its protein is CSARVGTIAKNIQYF.

This clonotype has only one observation. V is TRBV7-9 and J is TRBJ2-7; a weak D match, TRBD1 (6 bases). The V end lost 4 bases, the J end lost 2 bases, and 15 bases lay between the germline ends. Germline loops: CDR1 SEHNR, CDR2 FQNEAQ (reference sequence). The CDR3 contains 15 residues. CDR3 sequence reads: CASSSPTGSPYEQYF. CDR3 bases: TGTGCCAGCAGCTCCCCTACAGGGTCTCCCTACGAGCAGTACTTC.

In this sample, this clonotype turned up many times. This chain links TRBV9 with TRBJ2-3; D is perhaps TRBD2 (5 bases). Trimming shortened V by 0 bases and J by 4 bases, and 12 bases separated the two germline ends. CDR3 length: 15 amino acids. From germline, CDR1 is SGDLS and CDR2 YYNGEE. CDR3 in amino acids: CASSVVEGHADTQYF. CDR3 in DNA: TGTGCCAGCAGCGTAGTTGAGGGCCACGCAGATACGCAGTATTTT.

The table lists this clonotype with many counts. This chain joins TRBV20-1 and TRBJ1-2; 7 nucleotides line up with TRBD1. Trimming removed 0 bases from V and 4 bases from J; junction bases left unmatched: 8. CDR3 size: 15 residues. Germline CDR1 and CDR2: DFQATT and SNEGSKA (reference sequence). The CDR3 loop reads CSARDPRTGIYGYTF. In nucleotides, the CDR3 is TGCAGTGCTAGAGATCCCAGGACAGGCATCTATGGCTACACCTTC.

The table lists this clonotype with many counts. The chain links TRBV9 to TRBJ2-7, with 9 positions matching TRBD1. The CDR3 covers 15 residues. V was pared by 0 bases and J by 6 bases, with 7 bases of the junction left unmatched. Looked up from germline, CDR1 is SGDLS and CDR2 is YYNGEE. The chain's CDR3 is CASSVGVGTGSEQYF. The CDR3 DNA is TGTGCCAGCAGCGTAGGGGTCGGGACAGGGTCCGAGCAGTACTTC.

This clonotype was found many times. The chain recombines TRBV20-1 with TRBJ2-2; the match to TRBD2 covers 10 bases. The junction had 7 bases not matched to a gene; V was cut back by 5 bases and J by 1 base. This CDR3 spans 16 amino acids. Germline assignment: CDR1 DFQATT and CDR2 SNEGSKA (reference sequence). CDR3 nucleotide sequence: TGCAGTGCTCTCGGGGCTAGCGGGAGGAACACCGGGGAGCTGTTTTTT. Protein: CSALGASGRNTGELFF.

This clonotype was picked up many times. The V gene is TRBV10-3, the J gene TRBJ2-3; unclear D gene. Germline CDR1 is ENHRY and CDR2 is SYGVKD. The V end was cut by 8 bases, the J end by 1 base, with 7 bases between. The CDR3 has 12 amino acids. The CDR3 DNA follows: TGTGCCATCGTGGGCGGCACAGATACGCAGTATTTT. Translation gives CAIVGGTDTQYF.

This clonotype was found many times. V is TRBV20-1 and J is TRBJ1-1, with D possibly matching TRBD1 (6 bases). The germline V and J ends were trimmed by 3 bases and 11 bases, with 13 bases remaining between them. The germline CDR1 and CDR2 sequences are DFQATT and SNEGSKA (reference sequence). This CDR3 spans 11 amino acids. CDR3 sequence: CSARGGALAFF. The CDR3 DNA follows: TGCAGTGCTAGGGGGGGCGCACTGGCTTTCTTT.

Ten or more counts support this clonotype. The J gene is TRBJ2-3, the V gene TRBV7-2; D is ambiguous. With 0 bases removed from V and 2 bases from J, the gap between germline ends came to 6 bases. The CDR3 is made up of 14 amino acids. Germline CDR1 is SGHTA and CDR2 is FQGNSA. The CDR3 spells CASSLARPTDTQYF. The CDR3 DNA is TGTGCCAGCAGCTTAGCGCGTCCCACAGATACGCAGTATTTT.

This clonotype was picked up many times. The rearrangement uses TRBV11-2 and TRBJ2-7, with a tentative D call TRBD2 (6 bases). The CDR3 is 14 residues long. With 4 bases removed from V and 3 bases from J, the gap between germline ends came to 13 bases. CDR1 SGHAT and CDR2 FQNNGV come from the germline V gene. In nucleotides, the CDR3 is TGTGCCAGCAGCTCCCTAGATAGCGGCTACGAGCAGTACTTC. Amino acid sequence: CASSSLDSGYEQYF.